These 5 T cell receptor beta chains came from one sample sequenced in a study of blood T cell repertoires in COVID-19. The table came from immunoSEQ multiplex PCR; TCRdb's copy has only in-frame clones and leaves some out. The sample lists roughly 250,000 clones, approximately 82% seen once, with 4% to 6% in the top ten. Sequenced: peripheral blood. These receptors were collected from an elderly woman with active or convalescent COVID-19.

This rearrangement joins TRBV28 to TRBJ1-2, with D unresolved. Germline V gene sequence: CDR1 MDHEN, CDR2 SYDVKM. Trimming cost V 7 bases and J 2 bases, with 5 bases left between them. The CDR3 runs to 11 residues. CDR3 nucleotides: TGTGCCAGCAACGGGAACTATGGCTACACCTTC. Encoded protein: CASNGNYGYTF.

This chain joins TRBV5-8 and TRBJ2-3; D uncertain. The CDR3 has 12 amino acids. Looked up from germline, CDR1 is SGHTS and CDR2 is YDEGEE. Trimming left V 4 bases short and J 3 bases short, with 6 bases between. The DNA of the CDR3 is TGTGCCAGCAGCCGGGTGACAGATACGCAGTATTTT. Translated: CASSRVTDTQYF.

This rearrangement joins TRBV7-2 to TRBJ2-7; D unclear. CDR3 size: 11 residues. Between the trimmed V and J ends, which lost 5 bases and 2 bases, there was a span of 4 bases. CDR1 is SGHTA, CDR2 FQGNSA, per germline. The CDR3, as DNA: TGTGCCAGCAGCCCAACCTACGAGCAGTACTTC. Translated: CASSPTYEQYF.

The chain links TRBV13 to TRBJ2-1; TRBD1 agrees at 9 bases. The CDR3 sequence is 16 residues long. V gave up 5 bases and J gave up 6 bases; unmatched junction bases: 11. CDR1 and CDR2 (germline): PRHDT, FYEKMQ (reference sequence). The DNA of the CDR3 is TGTGCCAGCAGCATAACGTACAGGGGGCCTTTCAATGAGCAGTTCTTC. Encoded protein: CASSITYRGPFNEQFF.

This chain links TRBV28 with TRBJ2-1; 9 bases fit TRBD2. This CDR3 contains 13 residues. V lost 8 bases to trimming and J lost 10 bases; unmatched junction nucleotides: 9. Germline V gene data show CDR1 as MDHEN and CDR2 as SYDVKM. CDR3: CASLLAGAEEQFF. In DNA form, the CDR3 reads TGTGCCAGCTTATTAGCGGGAGCCGAGGAGCAGTTCTTC. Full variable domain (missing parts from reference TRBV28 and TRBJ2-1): DVKVTQSSRYLVKRTGEKVFLECVQDMDHENMFWYRQDPGLGLRLIYFSYDVKMKEKGDIPEGYSVSREKKERFSLILESASTNQTSMYLCASLLAGAEEQFFGPGTRLTVL.